The rows below give T cell receptor beta chains drawn from one sample of a study of T cell responses to AZD1222 COVID-19 vaccine. Measured with immunoSEQ multiplex PCR; TCRdb has only the in-frame clones, and not every one. The table has around 110,000 clones, around nine tenths seen once. The sequencing used peripheral blood, collected on day 0 of AZD1222 vaccination. The source is an adult in good health. The CDR3 runs from the conserved cysteine through the conserved F or W. The order of the fields is J gene, D gene, V gene, clone size, CDR3 DNA, CDR3 protein. A D gene is named only where the DNA matches it firmly. The listing skips clone size in some rows; elsewhere it reads once, few, many or a size class.

TRBJ2-1	TRBD1	TRBV25-1	NA	TGTGCCAGCAGAGGGGGCCCCACCTACAATGAGCAGTTCTTC	CASRGGPTYNEQFF
TRBJ1-3	NA	TRBV7-8	NA	TGTGCCAGCAGCCTCGATTCCGGGATGGGAGGAAACACCATATATTTT	CASSLDSGMGGNTIYF
TRBJ2-4	NA	TRBV6-2/TRBV6-3	NA	TGTGCCAGCAGTTACGGGCTAGATCAAAACATTCAGTACTTC	CASSYGLDQNIQYF
TRBJ1-2	NA	TRBV7-2	NA	TGTGCCAGCAGCTTAGCAGATACGTTAGGGGGCTACACCTTC	CASSLADTLGGYTF
TRBJ1-4	NA	TRBV23-1	NA	TGCGCCAGCAGTCAATCGATTGAGGGCTCGGAACTGTTTTTT	CASSQSIEGSELFF
TRBJ2-7	NA	TRBV6-5	NA	TGTGCCAGCAGCCACGGAGAGGCCGAGCAGTACTTC	CASSHGEAEQYF
TRBJ2-2	NA	TRBV6-4	NA	TGTGCCAGCAGTGACAGAAACACCGGGGAGCTGTTTTTT	CASSDRNTGELFF
TRBJ1-1	NA	TRBV2	NA	TGTGCCAGCAGTCTCAGGGGAGGTATGAACACTGAAGCTTTCTTT	CASSLRGGMNTEAFF
TRBJ2-2	TRBD2	TRBV2	once	TGTGCCGTCAATAGCGGGGGACTGAACACCGGGGAGCTGTTTTTT	CAVNSGGLNTGELFF
TRBJ2-1	TRBD1	TRBV6-1	NA	TGTGCCAGCAGTCCACCGGGACAGGGGGGCAATGAGCAGTTCTTC	CASSPPGQGGNEQFF
TRBJ2-2	NA	TRBV14	NA	TGTGCCAGCAGCATGGTACGGAACACCGGGGAGCTGTTTTTT	CASSMVRNTGELFF
TRBJ1-3	TRBD1	TRBV13	NA	TGTGCCAGCAGCTTAGATCAGGGACAGGACTCTGGAAACACCATATATTTT	CASSLDQGQDSGNTIYF
TRBJ1-4	NA	TRBV2	NA	TGTGCCAGCAAAGGGGGATCTAATGAAAAACTGTTTTTT	CASKGGSNEKLFF
TRBJ2-1	NA	TRBV15	NA	TGTGCCACTTCCATGGTCTACAATGAGCAGTTCTTC	CATSMVYNEQFF
TRBJ2-7	NA	TRBV18	once	TGTGCCAGCTCACCCTTGTCGACCGGGACTTGGGAGCAGTACTTC	CASSPLSTGTWEQYF
TRBJ1-4	NA	TRBV5-1	NA	TGCGCCAGCAGCTTGAGAGGGGTCGTCGGAGAAAAACTGTTTTTT	CASSLRGVVGEKLFF
TRBJ2-7	NA	TRBV5-6	few	TGTGCCAGCAGCTTGGAGGGGTTCTTGTCCTACGAGCAGTACTTC	CASSLEGFLSYEQYF
TRBJ2-7	TRBD1	TRBV18	NA	TGTGCCAGCTCACCGGGACAGGGAATCTCCTACGAGCAGTACTTC	CASSPGQGISYEQYF
TRBJ1-1	NA	TRBV19	NA	TGTGCCAGTAGTATAAGGGGACAATTGAACACTGAAGCTTTCTTT	CASSIRGQLNTEAFF
TRBJ1-1	NA	TRBV12-3/TRBV12-4	once	TGTGCCAGCAGTTTGATAGGCACTGAAGCTTTCTTT	CASSLIGTEAFF
TRBJ2-1	NA	TRBV5-6	once	TGTGCCAGCAGCACGCACGGGACTGACATACGAGATGAGCAGTTCTTC	CASSTHGTDIRDEQFF
TRBJ1-2	TRBD1	TRBV6-1	NA	TGTGCCAGCAGTGAAGAAGGACAGGGGGTTTCTGGCTACACCTTC	CASSEEGQGVSGYTF
TRBJ1-3	NA	TRBV4-1	NA	TGCGCCAGCAGCCAAGATCGCGCGTTTCCTGGAAACACCATATATTTT	CASSQDRAFPGNTIYF
TRBJ1-4	NA	TRBV5-8	once	TGTGCCAGCAGCACGACAGGCTCTAATGAAAAACTGTTTTTT	CASSTTGSNEKLFF
TRBJ1-5	NA	TRBV7-2	NA	TGTGCCAGCAGCTTAGAACGGTCTGGTCAGCCCCAGCATTTT	CASSLERSGQPQHF
TRBJ2-7	TRBD2	TRBV6-2/TRBV6-3	NA	TGTGCCAGCAGTGGTACTAGCGGGGGGGCCGGGGAGCAGTACTTC	CASSGTSGGAGEQYF
TRBJ2-5	TRBD1	TRBV29-1	NA	TGCAGCGCCGGGACAGCCCACGGCGAGACCCAGTACTTC	CSAGTAHGETQYF
TRBJ1-2	NA	TRBV11-2	NA	TGTGCCAGCAGCTTAGGGGGGCCCCCGACGGGCTATGGCTACACCTTC	CASSLGGPPTGYGYTF
TRBJ1-5	TRBD1	TRBV4-1	NA	TGCGCCAGCAGCCAAGATAGGGACAGGGGGTTCAATCAGCCCCAGCATTTT	CASSQDRDRGFNQPQHF
TRBJ2-7	NA	TRBV10-2	NA	TGCGCCAGCAGTGAGTCTCAGGGAAGCCCCTCCGAGCAGTACTTC	CASSESQGSPSEQYF
TRBJ1-1	NA	TRBV4-3	NA	TGCGCCAGCAGCCTGGGGGCACAGGTGAACACTGAAGCTTTCTTT	CASSLGAQVNTEAFF
TRBJ2-7	NA	TRBV6-5	once	TGTGCCAGCATACCGGGCAGCTCCTACGAGCAGTACTTC	CASIPGSSYEQYF
TRBJ1-2	NA	TRBV7-2	NA	TGTGCCAGCAGCTTAGCCAGTCAAGGAGCTAACTATGGCTACACCTTC	CASSLASQGANYGYTF
TRBJ2-7	TRBD2	TRBV5-1	NA	TGCGCCAGCAGCCCCGGACGACTAGCGGGGGGGCACTACGAGCAGTACTTC	CASSPGRLAGGHYEQYF
TRBJ1-2	TRBD1	TRBV7-9	NA	TGTGCCAGCAGCTTACTTTGGACAGGACTATCTTATGGCTACACCTTC	CASSLLWTGLSYGYTF
TRBJ2-3	NA	TRBV5-1	NA	TGCGCCAGCAGCTTGGAGCAGGGAGAGGTGGATACGCAGTATTTT	CASSLEQGEVDTQYF
TRBJ1-2	TRBD1	TRBV7-2	NA	TGTGCCAGCAGCCACAGGACAGGAAACTATGGCTACACCTTC	CASSHRTGNYGYTF
TRBJ2-3	NA	TRBV6-2/TRBV6-3	few	TGTGCCAGCAGTTACTCTATTCGGGACATCCTCACAGATACGCAGTATTTT	CASSYSIRDILTDTQYF